One sample yielded the 14 T cell receptor beta chains listed below, sequenced in a study of blood T cell repertoires in COVID-19. This table comes from immunoSEQ multiplex PCR, and its TCRdb copy is limited to in-frame clones, with some not included. The sample carries about 180,000 clones, about 72% recorded once. Sequenced input: PBMCs or T cells enriched from blood (not recorded which). These receptors came from a woman aged 45-59 years who had recovered from COVID-19.

In this sample, this clone turned up many times. The chain recombines TRBV24-1 with TRBJ2-1; 12 nucleotides agree with TRBD2. Germline V gene sequence: CDR1 KGHDR, CDR2 SFDVKD. This CDR3 is built from 16 residues. After removal of 3 bases from V and 4 bases from J, the junction contained 3 bases not matched to a gene. CDR3 amino acids: CATSDVGLAGYNEQFF. The CDR3 nucleotides read TGTGCCACCAGTGATGTGGGACTAGCGGGTTACAATGAGCAGTTCTTC.

The rearrangement links TRBV6-5 to TRBJ2-7; tentative D call: TRBD2 (5 bases). V was cut by 7 bases and J by 4 bases, with 14 bases left in between. Looked up from germline, CDR1 is MNHEY and CDR2 is SVGAGI. The CDR3 loop spans 13 amino acids. CDR3 loop: CASNRNGDYEQYF. CDR3 bases: TGTGCCAGCAACAGAAACGGGGATTACGAGCAGTACTTC.

V usage is TRBV5-1 and J usage is TRBJ1-5; D unclear. Deletions cut 1 base from V and 1 base from J, with 3 bases between. Per germline, CDR1 SGHRS and CDR2 YFSETQ. The CDR3 has 13 residues. CDR3 nucleotides: TGCGCCAGCAGCTTGTCAAGCAATCAGCCCCAGCATTTT. This gives the protein CASSLSSNQPQHF.

The chain employs TRBV23-1 and TRBJ1-2; D ambiguous. TRBV23-1 falls under the ORF class, with uncertain function. V was cut by 0 bases and J by 8 bases, with 7 bases left in between. The CDR3 has 12 amino acids. DNA for the CDR3: TGCGCCAGCAGTCAATCCAAGGAGGGCTACACCTTC. It yields the protein CASSQSKEGYTF.

CDR3: CASSRRDFRNTGELFF. The CDR3 bases are TGTGCCAGCAGCCGAAGGGACTTTCGGAACACCGGGGAGCTGTTTTTT. The V call is TRBV3-1 (or the pseudogene TRBV3-2), the J call TRBJ2-2, with D maybe TRBD2 (6 bases). The CDR3 is 16 residues long. V lost 4 bases and J 1 base, leaving 13 bases between the germline ends. Germline lookup yields CDR1 LGHDT and CDR2 YNNKEL (reference sequence).

The chain carries TRBV15 and TRBJ2-7; 12 bases agree with TRBD1. This CDR3 is built from 15 residues. With V trimmed by 0 bases and J by 6 bases, 3 bases remained unmatched. Germline values: CDR1 LNHNV, CDR2 YYDKDF (reference sequence). CDR3 protein: CATSRDGTGGREQYF. In nucleotides, the CDR3 is TGTGCCACCAGCAGAGATGGGACAGGGGGCCGCGAGCAGTACTTC.

The chain uses TRBV4-1 and TRBJ2-7, with TRBD1 identical over 9 bases. Trimming took 4 bases from V and 7 from J; bases not matched to a gene: 8. The CDR3 is 14 residues long. From germline, CDR1 is MGHRA and CDR2 YSYEKL. The CDR3 DNA is TGCGCCAGCAGCCCTACAGGGGGCCCGGGTGAGCAGTACTTC. Encoded protein: CASSPTGGPGEQYF.

V usage is TRBV4-1 and J usage is TRBJ1-1; D unresolved. CDR1 MGHRA and CDR2 YSYEKL come from the germline V gene. The CDR3 is 17 residues long. The germline V and J ends were trimmed by 1 base and 3 bases, with 18 bases remaining between them. DNA of the CDR3: TGCGCCAGCAGCCAAGTAAATCTGGGCTTCTCGGACACTGAAGCTTTCTTT. It codes for CASSQVNLGFSDTEAFF.

This clone has a single count. The chain is built from TRBV29-1 and TRBJ2-7; 8 bases fit TRBD2. CDR1 SQVTM and CDR2 ANQGSEA come from the germline V gene. Germline trimming cut 1 base from V and 3 bases from J; bases unmatched to any gene: 2. The CDR3 extends over 13 amino acids. The CDR3 spells CSVEVTSGYEQYF. Here the CDR3 DNA reads TGCAGCGTTGAAGTCACTAGCGGCTACGAGCAGTACTTC.

The chain is built from TRBV7-2 and TRBJ2-1; D ambiguous. This CDR3 contains 15 residues. From germline, CDR1 is SGHTA and CDR2 FQGNSA. The V gene lost 1 base and the J gene lost 4 bases, with 11 bases spanning the gap. CDR3 in DNA: TGTGCCAGCAGCTTAGGGCCAGGAAAGTACAATGAGCAGTTCTTC. This encodes CASSLGPGKYNEQFF.

The chain carries TRBV19 and TRBJ1-5; 8 positions agree with TRBD1. Germline V gene sequence: CDR1 LNHDA, CDR2 SQIVND (reference sequence). This CDR3 contains 15 residues. The trim removed 3 bases at V and 7 bases at J, leaving 8 bases unmatched. CDR3 nucleotides: TGTGCCAGTAGTATGCAGGGGGCGGTGAACCAGCCCCAGCATTTT. Translating gives CASSMQGAVNQPQHF.

In its sample, this clone was seen a few times. The rearrangement joins TRBV6-5 to TRBJ2-7; a possible D gene is TRBD2 (6 bases). The germline CDR1 and CDR2 sequences are MNHEY and SVGAGI. Deletions cut 5 bases from V and 0 bases from J, with 11 bases between. This CDR3 has 14 amino acids. This CDR3 reads CASSRDSDSYEQYF. The CDR3 bases are TGTGCCAGCAGTCGGGACTCCGACTCCTACGAGCAGTACTTC.

The genes are TRBV10-3 and TRBJ2-3, with D possibly matching TRBD2 (6 bases). V lost 3 bases, J lost 4 bases, and 14 bases lay in between. Looked up from germline, CDR1 is ENHRY and CDR2 is SYGVKD. This CDR3 has 15 residues. CDR3 coding DNA: TGTGCCATCAGTGATGGGATAGGAGGGGCAGATACGCAGTATTTT. Protein sequence: CAISDGIGGADTQYF.

The rearrangement joins TRBV7-2 to TRBJ2-3, with 7 bases that match TRBD1. The CDR3 has 15 residues. V dropped 6 bases and J dropped 1; count of bases not matched to a gene: 7. From germline, CDR1 is SGHTA and CDR2 FQGNSA. The CDR3 reads CASSLTGAGTDTQYF. DNA for the CDR3: TGTGCCAGCAGTCTCACAGGGGCTGGCACAGATACGCAGTATTTT.